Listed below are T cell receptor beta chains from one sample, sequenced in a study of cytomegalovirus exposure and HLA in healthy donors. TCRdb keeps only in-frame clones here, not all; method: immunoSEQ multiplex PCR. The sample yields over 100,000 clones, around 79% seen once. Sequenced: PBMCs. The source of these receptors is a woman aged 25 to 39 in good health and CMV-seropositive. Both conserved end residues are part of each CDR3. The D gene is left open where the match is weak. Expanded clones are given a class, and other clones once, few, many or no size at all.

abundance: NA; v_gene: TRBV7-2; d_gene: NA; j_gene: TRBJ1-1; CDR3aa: CASSSPSTGAYEAFF; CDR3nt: TGTGCCAGCAGCTCCCCATCGACAGGCGCGTACGAAGCTTTCTTT
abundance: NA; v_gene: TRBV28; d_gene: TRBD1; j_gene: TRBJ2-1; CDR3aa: CASRQGDNEQFF; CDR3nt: TGTGCCAGCAGGCAGGGGGACAATGAGCAGTTCTTC
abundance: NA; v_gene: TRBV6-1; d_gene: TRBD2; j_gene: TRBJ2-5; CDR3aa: CASSELAGGRSQETQYF; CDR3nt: TGTGCCAGCAGTGAATTAGCGGGGGGCCGCTCCCAAGAGACCCAGTACTTC
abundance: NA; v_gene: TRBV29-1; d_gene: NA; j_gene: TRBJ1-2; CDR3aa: CSGFLQGLGDYTF; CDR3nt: TGCAGCGGTTTTTTACAGGGTTTGGGCGACTACACCTTC
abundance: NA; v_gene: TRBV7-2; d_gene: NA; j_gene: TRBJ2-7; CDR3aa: CASSPLDEQYF; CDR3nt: TGTGCCAGCAGCCCCCTCGACGAGCAGTACTTC
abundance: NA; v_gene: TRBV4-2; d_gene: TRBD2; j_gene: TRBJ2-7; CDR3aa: CASSQELAGVYEQYF; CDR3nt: TGTGCCAGCAGCCAAGAACTAGCGGGGGTCTACGAGCAGTACTTC
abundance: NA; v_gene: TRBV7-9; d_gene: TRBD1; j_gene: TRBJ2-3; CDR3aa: CASSALTGESTDTQYF; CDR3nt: TGTGCCAGCAGCGCACTGACAGGGGAGAGCACAGATACGCAGTATTTT
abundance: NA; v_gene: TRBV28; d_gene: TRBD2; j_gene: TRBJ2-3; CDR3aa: CAVPAIAGGLDTQYF; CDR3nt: TGTGCCGTACCGGCCATAGCGGGGGGTTTAGATACGCAGTATTTT
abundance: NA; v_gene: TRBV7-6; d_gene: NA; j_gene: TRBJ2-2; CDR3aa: CASSDGGGGSTGELFF; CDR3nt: TGTGCCAGCAGCGACGGCGGTGGGGGCTCCACCGGGGAGCTGTTTTTT
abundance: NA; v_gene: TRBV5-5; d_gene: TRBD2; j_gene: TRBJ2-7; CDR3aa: CASSSFSGDDSYEQYF; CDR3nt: TGTGCCAGCAGCTCCTTCAGCGGGGACGACTCCTACGAGCAGTACTTC
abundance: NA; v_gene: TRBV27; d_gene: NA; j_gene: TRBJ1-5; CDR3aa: CASSTGLNQPQHF; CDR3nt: TGTGCCAGCAGCACAGGGTTGAATCAGCCCCAGCATTTT
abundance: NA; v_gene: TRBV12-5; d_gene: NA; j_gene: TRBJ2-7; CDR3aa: CASGFSTDMYF; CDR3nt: TGTGCTAGTGGTTTTAGTACCGATATGTACTTC
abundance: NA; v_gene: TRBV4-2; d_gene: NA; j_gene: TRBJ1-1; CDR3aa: CASSQLLGGVEAFF; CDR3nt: TGTGCCAGCAGCCAACTTTTGGGGGGGGTTGAAGCTTTCTTT
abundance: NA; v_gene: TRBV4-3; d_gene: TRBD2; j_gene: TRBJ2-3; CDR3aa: CASSVGGGTTDTQYF; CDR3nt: TGCGCCAGCAGCGTGGGCGGGGGGACCACAGATACGCAGTATTTT
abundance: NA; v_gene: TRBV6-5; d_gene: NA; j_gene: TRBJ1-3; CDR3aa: CASSPSGHPGNTIYF; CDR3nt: TGTGCCAGCAGCCCCTCGGGACACCCTGGAAACACCATATATTTT
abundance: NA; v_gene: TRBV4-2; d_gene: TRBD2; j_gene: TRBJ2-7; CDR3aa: CASSQEGASGGPEGYEQYF; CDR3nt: TGTGCCAGCAGCCAAGAAGGGGCTAGCGGGGGCCCCGAGGGTTACGAGCAGTACTTC
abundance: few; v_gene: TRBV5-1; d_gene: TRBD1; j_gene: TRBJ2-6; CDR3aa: CASSLQHQGAGANVLTF; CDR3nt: TGCGCCAGCAGCTTGCAACACCAGGGGGCTGGGGCCAACGTCCTGACTTTC
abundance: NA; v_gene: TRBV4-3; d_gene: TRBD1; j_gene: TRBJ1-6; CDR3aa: CASSQGRDSSPLHF; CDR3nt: TGCGCCAGCAGCCAAGGGCGGGACAGCTCCCCCCTCCACTTT
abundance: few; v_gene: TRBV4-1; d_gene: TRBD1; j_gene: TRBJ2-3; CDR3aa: CASSDRGADTQYF; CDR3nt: TGCGCCAGCAGCGACAGGGGCGCAGATACGCAGTATTTT
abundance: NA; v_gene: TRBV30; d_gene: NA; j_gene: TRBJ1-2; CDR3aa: CAWRVTGGLYGYTF; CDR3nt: TGTGCCTGGAGGGTGACAGGCGGCCTCTATGGCTACACCTTC
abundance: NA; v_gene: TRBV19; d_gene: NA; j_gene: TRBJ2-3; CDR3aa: CASSHSDTQYF; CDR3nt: TGTGCCAGTAGCCACTCAGATACGCAGTATTTT
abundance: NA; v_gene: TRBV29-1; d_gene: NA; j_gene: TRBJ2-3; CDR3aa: CSGAVGGRADTQYF; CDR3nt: TGCAGCGGGGCGGTAGGCGGGCGGGCAGATACGCAGTATTTT
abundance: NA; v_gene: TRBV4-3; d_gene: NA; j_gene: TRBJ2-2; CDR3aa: CASSQETGTGELFF; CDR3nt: TGCGCCAGCAGCCAGGAGACAGGCACCGGGGAGCTGTTTTTT
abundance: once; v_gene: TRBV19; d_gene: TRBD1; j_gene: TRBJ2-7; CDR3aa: CASSKGGQGLHEQYF; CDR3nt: TGTGCCAGTAGTAAGGGGGGACAGGGGCTCCACGAGCAGTACTTC
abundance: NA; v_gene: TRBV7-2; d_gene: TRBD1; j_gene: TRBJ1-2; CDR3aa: CASSFARDRSFNYGYTF; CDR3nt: TGTGCCAGCAGCTTCGCCCGGGACAGGTCCTTTAACTATGGCTACACCTTC
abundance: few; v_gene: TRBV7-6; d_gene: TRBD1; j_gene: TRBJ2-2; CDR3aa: CASSLSGGGQGPTGELFF; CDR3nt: TGTGCCAGCAGCTTATCCGGAGGGGGACAGGGTCCCACCGGGGAGCTGTTTTTT
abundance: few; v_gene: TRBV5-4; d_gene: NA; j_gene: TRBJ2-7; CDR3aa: CASSLAGNPHHLF; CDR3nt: TGTGCCAGCAGCTTGGCCGGTAACCCCCATCACCTCTTC
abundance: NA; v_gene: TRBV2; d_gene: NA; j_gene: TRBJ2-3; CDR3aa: CASRRGSTDTQYF; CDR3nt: TGTGCCAGCAGGCGGGGAAGCACAGATACGCAGTATTTT
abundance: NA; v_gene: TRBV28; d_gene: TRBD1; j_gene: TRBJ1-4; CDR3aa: CASKDRGGEKLFF; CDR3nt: TGTGCCAGCAAGGACAGGGGGGGTGAAAAACTGTTTTTT
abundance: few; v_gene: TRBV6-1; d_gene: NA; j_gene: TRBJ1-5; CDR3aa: CASNPLFISNQPQHF; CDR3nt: TGTGCCAGCAATCCCCTATTTATCAGCAATCAGCCCCAGCATTTT
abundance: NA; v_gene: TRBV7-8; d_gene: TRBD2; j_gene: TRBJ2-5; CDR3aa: CASRTTSGGETQYF; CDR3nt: TGTGCCAGCAGGACCACTAGCGGGGGAGAGACCCAGTACTTC
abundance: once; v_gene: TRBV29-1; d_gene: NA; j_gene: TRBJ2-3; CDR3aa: CGVRKGFRGGDTQYF; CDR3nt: TGCGGCGTTAGAAAAGGCTTTAGGGGAGGAGATACGCAGTATTTT
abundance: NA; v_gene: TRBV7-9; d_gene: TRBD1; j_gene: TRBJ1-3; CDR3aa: CASSQGQGNTIYF; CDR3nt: TGTGCCAGCAGCCAGGGACAGGGAAACACCATATATTTT
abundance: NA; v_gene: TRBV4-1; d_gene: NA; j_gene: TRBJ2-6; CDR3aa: CASSLARDTLSSGANVLTF; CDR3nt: TGCGCCAGCAGCCTCGCCCGGGACACCTTGAGCTCTGGGGCCAACGTCCTGACTTTC
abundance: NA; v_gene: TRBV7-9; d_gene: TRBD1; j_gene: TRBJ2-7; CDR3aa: CASRTHQGADEQYF; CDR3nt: TGTGCCAGCAGGACCCACCAGGGGGCCGACGAGCAGTACTTC
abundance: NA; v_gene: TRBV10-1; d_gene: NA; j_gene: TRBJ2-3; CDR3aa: CASMERGTDTQYF; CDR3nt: TGCGCCAGCATGGAGCGGGGCACAGATACGCAGTATTTT
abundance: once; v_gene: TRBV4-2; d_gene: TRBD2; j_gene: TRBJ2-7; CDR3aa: CASSQVPGQAGIYEQYF; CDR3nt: TGTGCCAGCAGCCAAGTCCCCGGGCAAGCGGGGATTTACGAGCAGTACTTC
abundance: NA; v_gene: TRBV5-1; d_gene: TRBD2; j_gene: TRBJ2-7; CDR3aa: CASSQLAGGPYEQYF; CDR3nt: TGCGCCAGCAGCCAACTAGCGGGGGGGCCGTACGAGCAGTACTTC
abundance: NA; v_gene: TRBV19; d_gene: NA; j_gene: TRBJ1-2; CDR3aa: CASSQRNYGYTF; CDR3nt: TGTGCCAGTAGCCAGCGGAACTATGGCTACACCTTC
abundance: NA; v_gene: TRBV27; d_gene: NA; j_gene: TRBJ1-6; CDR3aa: CASTYLLGGAGSPLHF; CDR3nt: TGTGCCAGCACCTACCTTTTAGGGGGGGCGGGTTCACCCCTCCACTTT
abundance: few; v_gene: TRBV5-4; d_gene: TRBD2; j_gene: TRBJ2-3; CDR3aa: CASSLFTGGSTDTQYF; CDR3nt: TGTGCCAGCAGCTTGTTCACGGGGGGGAGCACAGATACGCAGTATTTT
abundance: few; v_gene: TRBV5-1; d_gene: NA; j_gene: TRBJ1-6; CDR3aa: CASSLGGNSPLHF; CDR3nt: TGCGCCAGCAGCTTGGGAGGGAATTCACCCCTCCACTTT
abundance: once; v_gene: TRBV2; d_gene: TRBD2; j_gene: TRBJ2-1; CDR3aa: CASSPSGSSYNEQFF; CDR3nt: TGTGCCAGCAGTCCTAGCGGGAGCTCCTACAATGAGCAGTTCTTC
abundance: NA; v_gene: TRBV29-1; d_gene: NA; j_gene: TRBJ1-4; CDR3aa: CSVEERGSREKLFF; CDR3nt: TGCAGCGTTGAAGAGAGAGGCTCTCGTGAAAAACTGTTTTTT
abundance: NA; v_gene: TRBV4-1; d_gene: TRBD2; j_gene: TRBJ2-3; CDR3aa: CASSQGLAGTTSTDTQYF; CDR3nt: TGCGCCAGCAGCCAAGGACTAGCGGGAACCACTAGCACAGATACGCAGTATTTT
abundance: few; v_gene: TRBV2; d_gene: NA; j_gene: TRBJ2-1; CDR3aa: CASISSGRHTDEQFF; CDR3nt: TGTGCCAGCATAAGCTCCGGAAGGCACACAGATGAGCAGTTCTTC
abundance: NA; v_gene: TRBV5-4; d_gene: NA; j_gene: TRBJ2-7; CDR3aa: CASSLGGYEGEQYF; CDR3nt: TGTGCCAGCAGCTTGGGGGGTTATGAGGGCGAGCAGTACTTC
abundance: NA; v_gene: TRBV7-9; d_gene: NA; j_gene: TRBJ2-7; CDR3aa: CASSLVGGEASYEQYF; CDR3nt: TGTGCCAGCAGCTTAGTAGGAGGGGAGGCATCCTACGAGCAGTACTTC
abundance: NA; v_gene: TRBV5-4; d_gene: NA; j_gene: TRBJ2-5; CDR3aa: CASSLGGPGEQYF; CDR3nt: TGTGCCAGCAGCTTGGGGGGCCCGGGAGAGCAGTACTTC
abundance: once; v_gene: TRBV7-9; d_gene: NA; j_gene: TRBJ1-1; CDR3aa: CASSLGHLNTEAFF; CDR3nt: TGTGCCAGCAGCTTGGGACACCTGAACACTGAAGCTTTCTTT
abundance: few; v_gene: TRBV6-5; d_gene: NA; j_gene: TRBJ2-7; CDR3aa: CASRQGGRENYEQYF; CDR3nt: TGTGCCAGCAGACAGGGCGGTAGGGAGAACTACGAGCAGTACTTC
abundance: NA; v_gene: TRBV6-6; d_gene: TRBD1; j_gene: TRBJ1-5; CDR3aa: CASRPGQGGNQPQHF; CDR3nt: TGTGCCAGCAGGCCGGGACAGGGTGGCAATCAGCCCCAGCATTTT
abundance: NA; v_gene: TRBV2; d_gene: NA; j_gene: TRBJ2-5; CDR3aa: CATREQQETQYF; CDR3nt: TGTGCCACCCGCGAACAGCAAGAGACCCAGTACTTC
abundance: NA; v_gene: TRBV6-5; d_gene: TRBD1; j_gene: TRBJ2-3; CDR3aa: CASRKPGTGADYF; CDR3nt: TGTGCCAGCAGAAAACCCGGGACAGGGGCAGATTATTTT
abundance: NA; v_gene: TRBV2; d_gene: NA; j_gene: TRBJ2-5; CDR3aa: CASSEGGASETQYF; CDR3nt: TGTGCCAGCAGTGAGGGGGGGGCCTCAGAGACCCAGTACTTC
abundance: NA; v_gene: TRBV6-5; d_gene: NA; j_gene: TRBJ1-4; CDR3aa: CASQKQGWEKLFF; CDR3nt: TGTGCCAGCCAAAAACAGGGCTGGGAAAAACTGTTTTTT
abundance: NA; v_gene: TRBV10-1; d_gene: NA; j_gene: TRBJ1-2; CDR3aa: CASNFISGGLGYGYTF; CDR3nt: TGCGCCAGCAACTTCATAAGCGGGGGCCTCGGCTATGGCTACACCTTC
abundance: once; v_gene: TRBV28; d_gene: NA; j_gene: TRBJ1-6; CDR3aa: CASSLGLGGLDSPLHF; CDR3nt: TGTGCCAGCAGTTTGGGCCTCGGGGGGCTGGATTCACCCCTCCACTTT
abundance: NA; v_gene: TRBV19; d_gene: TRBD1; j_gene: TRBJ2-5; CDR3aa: CASTDGDRAVETQYF; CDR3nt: TGTGCCAGTACCGATGGGGACAGGGCGGTGGAGACCCAGTACTTC